This TCR beta chain derives from a study of T-cell reconstitution after alpha-beta-depleted transplantation in children. Preparation of the TCRbeta library was carried out with unique molecular identifiers. MiXCR, run by TCRdb on the PCR reads, gives a single entry per CDR3 protein. This sample has roughly 170,000 distinct CDR3 sequences, with approximately 7% found just once. The CDR3 extends over 13 amino acids. Trimming cost V 5 bases and J 4 bases, with 12 bases left between them. Germline lookup yields CDR1 MGHDK and CDR2 SYGVNS. This clonotype has at least ten counts. The chain employs TRBV25-1 and TRBJ2-7; D is ambiguous. The material was PBMCs from the stem cell graft donor, obtained from the stem cell graft. This clonotype was obtained from a human donor who donated a stem cell graft to a child with Wiskott-Aldrich syndrome. The DNA of the CDR3 is TGTGCCAGCAGTCCGAAGGGATCGTACGAGCAGTACTTC. Encoded protein: CASSPKGSYEQYF.